This T cell receptor beta chain was identified in a study of blood T cell repertoires in COVID-19. On the study more broadly: Italy, Spain and the United States were the sources of the convalescent and acute COVID-19 samples.

Trimming cost V 0 bases and J 1 base, with 7 bases left between them. CDR3 length: 14 amino acids. CDR1 and CDR2 from the germline V gene are SGHRS and YFSETQ. Original analysis: Estimates of nucleated cell counts were drawn from the amplification of reference gene primers. The repertoire was sequenced with immunoSEQ multiplex PCR; TCRdb's copy has only in-frame clones and lacks some. That table is the source of V, J and clone size, and D and trimming were worked out from the DNA. This table has roughly 140,000 clones, 70% to 90% appearing once. In the case of this clone: This same CDR3 is encoded by further DNA sequences in the sample.

The TCR originated in a woman of 80 years or more with acute or convalescent COVID-19. The sequenced sample was peripheral blood. This chain joins TRBV5-1 and TRBJ1-1, with no clear D. The CDR3 DNA sequence: TGCGCCAGCAGCTTGGAGGGAGGGAACACTGAAGCTTTCTTT. It encodes CASSLEGGNTEAFF.